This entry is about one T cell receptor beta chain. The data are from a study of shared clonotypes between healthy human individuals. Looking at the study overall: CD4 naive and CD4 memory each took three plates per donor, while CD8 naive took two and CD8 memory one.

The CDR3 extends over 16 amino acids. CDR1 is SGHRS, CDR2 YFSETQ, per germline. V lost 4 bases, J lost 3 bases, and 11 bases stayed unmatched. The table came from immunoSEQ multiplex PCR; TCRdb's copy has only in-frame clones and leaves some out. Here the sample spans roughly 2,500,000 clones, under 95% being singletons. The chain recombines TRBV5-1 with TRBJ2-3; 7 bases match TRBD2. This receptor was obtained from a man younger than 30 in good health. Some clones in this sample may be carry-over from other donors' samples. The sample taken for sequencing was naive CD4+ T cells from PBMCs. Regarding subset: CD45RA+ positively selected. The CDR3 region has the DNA TGCGCCAGCAGCCCCAGCGGGGCCTCCTCTACAGATACGCAGTATTTT. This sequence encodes CASSPSGASSTDTQYF.